These T cell receptor beta chains were read from a single sample in a study of blood T cells in healthy people across ages. TCRdb reprocessed the 5' RACE reads with MiXCR, giving one entry per CDR3 protein. The table includes around 900,000 distinct CDR3 sequences, less than 35% detected once. The material sequenced was blood. These receptors originate from a woman aged 80 or over in good health. The CDR3 runs from the conserved cysteine through the conserved F or W. The order of the fields is D gene, J gene, V gene, clone size, CDR3 DNA, CDR3 protein. The D gene is left open where the match is weak. Clone size is stated in some rows and not others, as once, few, many or a class when expanded.

>-|TRBJ1-1|TRBV2|few
TGTGCCAGCAGTCTAAGACAGACCTTAAACATTGAAGCTTTCTTT
CASSLRQTLNIEAFF
>-|TRBJ1-1|TRBV7-6|-
TGTGCCAGCAGCTCCCGACGGGGGGGCGGAGCTTTCTTT
CASSSRRGGGAFF
>TRBD1|TRBJ2-3|TRBV6-2/TRBV6-3|few
TGTGCCAGCAACCCCAGGGACAGCTACACAGATACGCAGTATTTT
CASNPRDSYTDTQYF
>TRBD2|TRBJ2-3|TRBV9|many
TGTGCCAGCAGCCTGACCGCCGGGACTAGCGGACCGCAAACGCAGTATTTT
CASSLTAGTSGPQTQYF
>-|TRBJ2-7|TRBV4-3|many
TGCGCCAGCAGCCAAGAAGGGCTCGGACCCTACGAGCAGTACTTC
CASSQEGLGPYEQYF
>TRBD1|TRBJ1-2|TRBV6-6|-
TGTGTCAGCAGTTACATCGGGACAGAGTATGGCTACACCTTC
CVSSYIGTEYGYTF
>-|TRBJ2-1|TRBV7-9|many
TGTGCCAGCAGCTCAACCAGCTACAATGAGCAGTTCTTC
CASSSTSYNEQFF
>-|TRBJ1-6|TRBV6-5|-
TGTGCCAGCAAAGAGGGACATAATTCACCCCTCCACTTT
CASKEGHNSPLHF
>TRBD1|TRBJ1-5|TRBV12-3/TRBV12-4|few
TGTGCCAGCAGTTGGGGACAGAATAGCAATCAGCCCCAGCATTTT
CASSWGQNSNQPQHF
>-|TRBJ2-7|TRBV2|few
TGTGCCAGCAGTGAAACATCAGAGACGAGCTCCTACGAGCAGTACTTC
CASSETSETSSYEQYF
>-|TRBJ1-1|TRBV6-2/TRBV6-3|-
TGTGCCAGCAGGACACAGATGAACACTGAAGCTTTCTTT
CASRTQMNTEAFF
>-|TRBJ2-5|TRBV6-2/TRBV6-3|many
TGTGCCAGCAGTAACGACAGGCAGGGGACCCAGTACTTC
CASSNDRQGTQYF
>-|TRBJ2-3|TRBV20-1|many
TGCAGTGCACCACGGGCCGGGGGAAATACGCAGTATTTT
CSAPRAGGNTQYF
>-|TRBJ2-1|TRBV20-1|many
TGCAGTGCCCAAGTGGGGGGGCCGACTGAGCAGTTCTTC
CSAQVGGPTEQFF
>TRBD2|TRBJ2-3|TRBV20-1|many
TGCAGTGCCCTAGCGGGCGAAAGCGGAGGGACGCAGTATTTT
CSALAGESGGTQYF
>TRBD1|TRBJ2-3|TRBV6-4|few
TGTGCCAGCAGTGACGGGACAGCGAACTCCCAAAGCACAGATACGCAGTATTTT
CASSDGTANSQSTDTQYF
>-|TRBJ2-1|TRBV3-1|many
TGTGCCAGCGCGCGGTGGGGGGGCCCTCCTCAGAATGAGCAGTTCTTC
CASARWGGPPQNEQFF
>-|TRBJ2-1|TRBV24-1|-
TGTGCCACCAGTGATTTGGGGAGAGGGTTAGGCTACAATGAGCAGTTCTTC
CATSDLGRGLGYNEQFF
>TRBD1|TRBJ2-5|TRBV2|many
TGTGCCAGCAGTGAGGGCCCGGGACAGCTATCTCAAGAGACCCAGTACTTC
CASSEGPGQLSQETQYF
>-|TRBJ1-1|TRBV11-2|few
TGTGCCAGCAGCCCCCTTCGGGGCAGCTCTATGAACACTGAAGCTTTCTTT
CASSPLRGSSMNTEAFF
>-|TRBJ2-1|TRBV7-8|many
TGTGCCAGCACCTTAGGGGGGGGGTATGAGCAGTTCTTC
CASTLGGGYEQFF
>TRBD1|TRBJ2-1|TRBV6-1|many
TGTGCCAGCAGCCACGTGAGGGGGCGGTCGGACGAGCAGTTCTTC
CASSHVRGRSDEQFF
>TRBD2|TRBJ2-3|TRBV4-2|few
TGTGCCAGCAGCCAAGATAGCGGGGGATTTAGAGGAGATACGCAGTATTTT
CASSQDSGGFRGDTQYF
>-|TRBJ2-2|TRBV4-1|-
TGCGCCAGCAGAGTGATCCACACCTGGGAGCTGTTTTTT
CASRVIHTWELFF
>-|TRBJ2-4|TRBV3-1|few
TGTGCCAGCAGCCAAGAAGGGATTTTAGCCAAAAACATTCAGTACTTC
CASSQEGILAKNIQYF
>-|TRBJ1-4|TRBV11-2|few
TGTGCCAGCAGGCCGACTATCCCGGGGGGAAAACTGTTTTTT
CASRPTIPGGKLFF
>TRBD2|TRBJ2-1|TRBV11-3|-
TGTGCCAGCAGTCGCAGCGGGGGGGCAGACAATGAGCAGTTCTTC
CASSRSGGADNEQFF
>-|TRBJ1-5|TRBV28|-
TGTGCCAGTTATTCAGGGGGCAATCAGCCCCAGCATTTT
CASYSGGNQPQHF
>TRBD1|TRBJ1-1|TRBV7-9|few
TGTGCCAGCAGCTTAGCAGGGGGCGGATTCGGTGGCACTGAAGCTTTCTTT
CASSLAGGGFGGTEAFF
>-|TRBJ1-3|TRBV20-1|-
TGCAGTGCTAGAAACTATGGAAACACCATATATTTT
CSARNYGNTIYF
>-|TRBJ2-6|TRBV28|few
TGTGCCAGCAGTTTAGGGCCGACGGACTCTCGTCGAACGAGGGGGGCCAACGTCCTGACTTTC
CASSLGPTDSRRTRGANVLTF
>-|TRBJ2-7|TRBV20-1|-
TGCAGTGCTAGTAGGGGACCCGCCTACGAGCAGTACTTC
CSASRGPAYEQYF
>-|TRBJ1-1|TRBV29-1|many
TGCAGCGTTCTTGCACGTAGGGTGAACACTGAAGCTTTCTTT
CSVLARRVNTEAFF
>-|TRBJ2-7|TRBV10-3|-
TGTGCCAGCAGGCCAGAGGGCTTAGTGGACTACGAGCAGTACTTC
CASRPEGLVDYEQYF
>-|TRBJ1-2|TRBV6-2/TRBV6-3|many
TGTGCCAGCAGTTACGTTAGGACAACCTATGGCTACACCTTC
CASSYVRTTYGYTF
>-|TRBJ1-1|TRBV6-5|many
TGTGCCAGGCTACCCCCATATAAAGCTTTCTTT
CARLPPYKAFF
>-|TRBJ2-7|TRBV10-1|-
TGCGCCAGCAGGGCCAGGCCCAACTACGAGCAGTACTTC
CASRARPNYEQYF
>TRBD1|TRBJ1-2|TRBV29-1|-
TGCAGCGTCGGGACAGGGACGGGCTACACCTTC
CSVGTGTGYTF
>TRBD2|TRBJ2-1|TRBV20-1|-
TGCAGTGCTTCCTGGACTAGCGGAATCCACAATGAGCAGTTCTTC
CSASWTSGIHNEQFF
>-|TRBJ2-3|TRBV27|few
TGTGCCAGCAAAGCTGGGACTAGCACAGATACGCAGTATTTT
CASKAGTSTDTQYF
>-|TRBJ2-2|TRBV29-1|few
TGCAGCGTTGGACAGGTGGCGAACACCGGGGAGCTGTTTTTT
CSVGQVANTGELFF
>TRBD2|TRBJ2-2|TRBV7-2|-
TGTGCCAGCAGCTGTGGACTAGCGGTCGGGGAGCTGTTTTTT
CASSCGLAVGELFF
>TRBD2|TRBJ2-7|TRBV6-2/TRBV6-3|many
TGTGCCAGCAGTGAGCATAGCGGGGGAACTGGCGAGCAGTACTTC
CASSEHSGGTGEQYF
>TRBD2|TRBJ2-1|TRBV6-2/TRBV6-3|many
TGTGCCAGCGGAGAGCGGGGCTCCTACAATGAGCAGTTCTTC
CASGERGSYNEQFF
>-|TRBJ2-7|TRBV6-1|-
TGTGCCAGCAGTGATGCAGGGGTCGGACTTTACGAGCAGTACTTC
CASSDAGVGLYEQYF